Below are 31 T cell receptor beta chains sequenced from a single sample in a study of blood T cells in healthy people across ages. Using a J-beta primer mix together with a sample-barcoded 5' primer, a second PCR was run for about 6 to 11 cycles. TCRdb re-called the 5' RACE reads with MiXCR, one entry per CDR3 protein. In the table there are more than 650,000 distinct CDR3 sequences, about 26% of which are singletons. The sample also formed part of further work on T cells of mothers and their children.

Sequenced: blood. The receptors originated from a boy younger than 18 in good health.

This clonotype has just a few counts. In DNA, the CDR3 is TGTGCCAGCAGTGAACACTTTCCTGGGGCAGGGTCTGACTATGGCTACACCTTC. The encoded protein is CASSEHFPGAGSDYGYTF. The rearrangement uses TRBV6-1 and TRBJ1-2, with D perhaps TRBD1 (5 bases). Germline values: CDR1 MNHNS, CDR2 SASEGT. The CDR3 is 18 residues long. V dropped 2 bases and J dropped 3 bases, with 22 bases sitting between them.

V and J are TRBV30 and TRBJ2-1, with 13 bases identical to TRBD2. The tail of the sequence fits TRBJ2-5 better, so the J call may be wrong. The CDR3 runs to 15 residues. Germline loops: CDR1 GTSNPN, CDR2 SVGIG (reference sequence). The CDR3 bases are TGTGCCTGGAGTGGCGGGACTAGCGGGGAAGAGACCCAGTACTTC. This translates into CAWSGGTSGEETQYF.

This chain links TRBV19 with TRBJ2-7; 10 bases line up with TRBD2. V gave up 6 bases and J gave up 7 bases; unmatched junction bases: 12. The CDR3 consists of 15 residues. The germline V gene encodes CDR1 LNHDA and CDR2 SQIVND (reference sequence). The CDR3: CASSPFPSGGREQYF. In nucleotides, the CDR3 is TGTGCCAGTAGCCCCTTCCCTAGCGGGGGCCGGGAGCAGTACTTC. The variable domain in full, with the rest retrieved from reference TRBV19 and TRBJ2-7, is DGGITQSPKYLFRKEGQNVTLSCEQNLNHDAMYWYRQDPGQGLRLIYYSQIVNDFQKGDIAEGYSVSREKKESFPLTVTSAQKNPTAFYLCASSPFPSGGREQYFGPGTRLTVT.

V is TRBV30 and J is TRBJ2-2; TRBD2 matches 7 bases. Germline V lookup: CDR1 GTSNPN, CDR2 SVGIG (reference sequence). There are 15 residues in the CDR3. Germline trimming cut 7 bases from V and 2 bases from J; bases unmatched to any gene: 10. Here the CDR3 reads CALGPWGGNTGELFF. DNA of the CDR3: TGTGCCTTGGGGCCCTGGGGGGGTAACACCGGGGAGCTGTTTTTT.

This clonotype was seen a handful of times. The rearrangement links TRBV6-1 to TRBJ1-6; the D gene is possibly TRBD1 (5 bases). Trimming shortened V by 6 bases and J by 6 bases, and 24 bases separated the two germline ends. Germline V lookup: CDR1 MNHNS, CDR2 SASEGT. This CDR3 is built from 18 residues. DNA of the CDR3: TGTGCCAGCAGCTCGAAGGGCTTAAGGCTCGGGGCTAATTCACCCCTCCACTTT. Protein sequence: CASSSKGLRLGANSPLHF.

V is TRBV7-8 and J is TRBJ2-1; 9 positions match TRBD2. The J call is doubtful: the DNA matches TRBJ2-5 better. The V gene's germline CDR1 is SGHVS and CDR2 FQNEAQ. The CDR3 extends over 16 amino acids. CDR3 nucleotides: TGTGCCAGCAGCTTCGACCCCGGGACTAGCAGGGAGACCCAGTACTTC. This gives the protein CASSFDPGTSRETQYF.

CDR3 nucleotide sequence: TGCAGTGCTAGAGGGTACCCAGGAGAGTCCTACAATGAGCAGTTCTTC. Translating it yields CSARGYPGESYNEQFF. V usage is TRBV20-1 and J usage is TRBJ2-1, with D unresolved. V lost 1 base and J lost 1, with 14 bases in between. The CDR3 totals 16 residues. Germline V gives CDR1 DFQATT, CDR2 SNEGSKA (reference sequence).

Notes on this clonotype: Because it lacks the conserved phenylalanine or tryptophan at the end, this CDR3 is likely a read error. V is TRBV11-2 and J is TRBJ2-5; D is undetermined. The length of the CDR3 is 12 residues. V was cut by 5 bases and J by 4 bases, with 8 bases left in between. Germline V gives CDR1 SGHAT, CDR2 FQNNGV. The CDR3 spells CASSPMGETQYL. CDR3 in DNA: TGTGCCAGCAGCCCGATGGGAGAGACCCAGTACCTC.

CDR3 in amino acids: CASEWGRGTEAFF. In DNA form, the CDR3 reads TGTGCCAGCGAGTGGGGCAGGGGGACTGAAGCTTTCTTT. The chain employs TRBV12-3 or TRBV12-4 and TRBJ1-1, with 7 positions matching TRBD1. V shed 8 bases and J 5 bases; nucleotides not matched to a gene: 8. CDR3 length: 13 amino acids.

This chain connects TRBV9 to TRBJ2-2; a possible D gene is TRBD2 (6 bases). Looked up from germline, CDR1 is SGDLS and CDR2 is YYNGEE. The CDR3 covers 14 residues. Trimming took 4 bases from V and 6 from J, leaving 13 bases between them. The CDR3 DNA reads TGTGCCAGCAGCCCAGGGACTCAACCCGGGGAGCTGTTTTTT. It codes for CASSPGTQPGELFF.

The chain joins TRBV10-3 to TRBJ2-7; no firm D call. CDR3 length equals 11 residues. CDR1 is ENHRY, CDR2 SYGVKD, per germline. V was trimmed by 6 bases and J by 7 bases, leaving 10 bases between them. The CDR3 spells CAISSLGEQYF. DNA of the CDR3: TGTGCCATCAGCAGCCTCGGGGAGCAGTACTTC.

This clonotype has a count of ten or more. This chain connects TRBV5-5 to TRBJ2-7, with TRBD2 matching 9 bases. J gave up 2 bases and V 0 bases, and 6 bases lay outside the gene matches. The CDR3 sequence is 16 residues long. From germline, CDR1 is SGHKS and CDR2 YYEKEE (reference sequence). The DNA for the CDR3 is TGTGCCAGCAGCTTGGTAGCGGGGGTTCACACCTACGAGCAGTACTTC. It encodes CASSLVAGVHTYEQYF.

The chain uses TRBV5-1 and TRBJ2-1; D is ambiguous. The tail of the sequence fits TRBJ2-7 better, so the J call may be wrong. This CDR3 comprises 13 residues. The germline V gene encodes CDR1 SGHRS and CDR2 YFSETQ. In DNA, the CDR3 is TGCGCCAGCAGCTCAGGACGCCTCTACGAGCAGTACTTC. This encodes CASSSGRLYEQYF.

This chain joins TRBV12-3 or TRBV12-4 and TRBJ1-4; 7 bases are a match to TRBD1. The length of the CDR3 is 15 residues. With V trimmed by 6 bases and J by 8 bases, 12 bases remained unmatched. The CDR3 is CASSPTGDPREKLFF. DNA for the CDR3: TGTGCCAGCAGCCCAACAGGGGATCCGCGGGAAAAACTGTTTTTT.

In this sample, this clonotype turned up many times. The gene calls are TRBV4-2 and TRBJ2-3; 13 bases align to TRBD2. Germline V gene lookup returns CDR1 LGHNA and CDR2 YNFKEQ. The J segment lost 4 bases and the V segment lost 6 bases, leaving 7 bases of the junction unmatched. The CDR3 spans 16 residues. The CDR3 nucleotides are TGTGCCAGCAGGGAACTAGCGGGGGGGCTTGCAGATACGCAGTATTTT. Translated, it gives CASRELAGGLADTQYF.

CDR3 sequence: CAISDEGAENTEAFF. The CDR3 DNA reads TGTGCCATCAGCGACGAAGGGGCGGAGAACACTGAAGCTTTCTTT. The chain has TRBV10-3 and TRBJ1-1; possibly TRBD1 for D (5 bases). The CDR3 length is 15 residues. Germline V CDR1 and CDR2: ENHRY, SYGVKD. V was shortened by 6 bases and J by 1 base, with 15 bases between the two germline ends.

This clonotype has only a few counts. The chain is built from TRBV30 and TRBJ2-1; possibly TRBD1 or TRBD2 for D (5 bases each). There are 15 residues in the CDR3. Germline V gene lookup returns CDR1 GTSNPN and CDR2 SVGIG (reference sequence). Trimming removed 0 bases at V and 0 bases at J, with 9 bases between. DNA for the CDR3: TGTGCCTGGAGTGTACTGAGGGGCTCCTACAATGAGCAGTTCTTC. This sequence encodes CAWSVLRGSYNEQFF.

The chain links TRBV12-3 or TRBV12-4 to TRBJ1-5; D is possibly TRBD1 (6 bases). The V and J ends lost 2 bases and 6 bases respectively, with 17 bases between them. This CDR3 has 16 amino acids. For the CDR3, the DNA is TGTGCCAGCAGTTTATTTGCAGGGGTGGGTGGTCAGCCCCAGCATTTT. Its protein is CASSLFAGVGGQPQHF.

This clonotype was recorded only once. The J gene is TRBJ1-2, the V gene TRBV4-1; D is unclear. The CDR3 totals 14 residues. The V end was cut by 0 bases, the J end by 4 bases, with 9 bases between. CDR1 is MGHRA, CDR2 YSYEKL, per germline. The CDR3 region is CASSQDLRLYGYTF. The DNA for the CDR3 is TGCGCCAGCAGCCAAGATCTCCGACTCTATGGCTACACCTTC.

The gene calls are TRBV6-5 and TRBJ2-2; 8 bases agree with TRBD2. The CDR3 length is 19 residues. CDR1 and CDR2 from the germline V gene are MNHEY and SVGAGI. The V gene end was trimmed by 0 bases and the J gene end by 0 bases; junction bases not matched to a gene: 9. CDR3 DNA: TGTGCCAGCAGTTACTCTTCGCGGGGGGACCCCGCGAACACCGGGGAGCTGTTTTTT. This translates into CASSYSSRGDPANTGELFF.

The genes are TRBV25-1 and TRBJ2-2, with a possible D match to TRBD2 (5 bases). Germline CDR1 MGHDK, CDR2 SYGVNS. Trimming cost V 1 base and J 3 bases, with 15 bases left between them. This CDR3 is 17 amino acids long. The CDR3 reads CASSESVRGGDTGELFF. CDR3 sequence (DNA): TGTGCCAGCAGTGAATCAGTCAGAGGAGGCGACACCGGGGAGCTGTTTTTT.

The chain joins TRBV12-3 or TRBV12-4 to TRBJ1-4; the D is unclear. The germline V and J ends were trimmed by 1 base and 8 bases, with 11 bases remaining between them. This CDR3 has 14 amino acids. CDR3 amino acids: CASSLGTVREKLFF. CDR3 in DNA: TGTGCCAGCAGTTTAGGTACAGTTAGGGAAAAACTGTTTTTT.

This clonotype was recorded a few times. The chain combines TRBV4-1 with TRBJ2-1; tentatively, D is TRBD2 (6 bases). Trimming cost V 0 bases and J 9 bases, with 21 bases left between them. The CDR3 consists of 17 residues. The germline CDR1 and CDR2 sequences are MGHRA and YSYEKL. CDR3 sequence: CASSQDSGDLTVGEQFF. In DNA form, the CDR3 reads TGCGCCAGCAGCCAAGATTCGGGGGACCTGACGGTGGGTGAGCAGTTCTTC.

In its sample, this clonotype was seen a few times. The chain links TRBV7-9 to TRBJ1-1, with D hard to call. This CDR3 is 14 amino acids long. The germline V gene encodes CDR1 SEHNR and CDR2 FQNEAQ (reference sequence). Trimming cost V 5 bases and J 6 bases, with 16 bases left between them. In nucleotides, the CDR3 is TGTGCCAGCAGCCCCTCAGCGAAGGGCGCTGAAGCTTTCTTT. It codes for CASSPSAKGAEAFF.

This clonotype was seen only a few times. The chain employs TRBV7-9 and TRBJ2-1; D is unclear. V lost 1 base and J 2 bases, leaving 9 bases between the germline ends. Germline values: CDR1 SEHNR, CDR2 FQNEAQ (reference sequence). This CDR3 region has 15 residues. The CDR3, as DNA: TGTGCCAGCAGCTTAGAGGTAACCCCCTACAATGAGCAGTTCTTC. It translates to CASSLEVTPYNEQFF.

A few counts support this clonotype. The chain joins TRBV6-5 to TRBJ2-5; 9 positions agree with TRBD2. TRBJ2-1 matches the DNA end more closely, so the J call is doubtful. This CDR3 spans 14 amino acids. From germline, CDR1 is MNHEY and CDR2 SVGAGI. CDR3 residues: CASSTGTSSNEQFF. In DNA form, the CDR3 reads TGTGCCAGCAGCACCGGGACTAGCTCCAATGAGCAGTTCTTC.

This clonotype came up a few times. This chain uses TRBV3-1 with TRBJ1-3, with D hard to call. Germline CDR1 reads LGHDT; CDR2 reads YNNKEL (reference sequence). The CDR3 loop spans 12 amino acids. V was pared by 0 bases and J by 6 bases, with 3 bases between. This chain's CDR3 is CASSQEENTIYF. Here the CDR3 DNA reads TGTGCCAGCAGCCAAGAAGAAAACACCATATATTTT.

V and J are TRBV29-1 and TRBJ2-2; D might be TRBD1 (6 bases). The CDR3 has 14 amino acids. Trimming removed 4 bases at V and 10 bases at J, with 19 bases between. CDR1 is SQVTM and CDR2 is ANQGSEA in the germline V gene. The CDR3: CSVVGTSTPVELFF. CDR3 sequence (DNA): TGCAGCGTTGTTGGGACATCGACACCGGTGGAGCTGTTTTTT.

V usage is TRBV9 and J usage is TRBJ1-5; TRBD1 agrees at 7 bases. This CDR3 comprises 14 residues. CDR1 and CDR2 (germline): SGDLS, YYNGEE. With V trimmed by 3 bases and J by 6 bases, 6 bases remained unmatched. In DNA form, the CDR3 reads TGTGCCAGCAGCGGCGGAGGGGGCGGTCAGCCCCAGCATTTT. Its protein is CASSGGGGGQPQHF.

The V gene is TRBV6-1, the J gene TRBJ2-6; D is possibly TRBD1 or TRBD2 (6 bases each). There are 16 residues in the CDR3. In germline, CDR1 is MNHNS, CDR2 SASEGT. V was trimmed by 10 bases and J by 3 bases, leaving 19 bases between them. CDR3 sequence reads: CAITPLGGFGANVLTF. Here the CDR3 DNA reads TGTGCCATAACGCCTTTGGGGGGCTTTGGGGCCAACGTCCTGACTTTC.

The chain joins TRBV19 to TRBJ2-4; no clear D gene. V gave up 0 bases and J gave up 10 bases, with 13 bases separating them. Per germline, CDR1 LNHDA and CDR2 SQIVND (reference sequence). The CDR3 extends over 14 amino acids. The CDR3 loop reads CASSIETDARIQYF. The CDR3 DNA sequence: TGTGCCAGTAGTATAGAGACTGACGCTAGGATTCAGTACTTC.